One sample yielded the 19 T cell receptor beta chains listed below, sequenced in a study of T cells in Graves' hyperthyroidism and ophthalmopathy. Researchers took RNA transcripts and amplified the TCR beta CDR3 regions from them. TCR CDR3 regions were first amplified by RT-PCR with HTBI primers. TCRdb used MiXCR to reprocess the multiplex PCR reads, holding one entry per CDR3 protein. The sample consists of around 600,000 distinct CDR3 sequences, approximately 15% of them appearing once. Sequencing was performed on blood. The origin of the receptors is a woman younger than 30 with Graves' ophthalmopathy.

This clonotype has just a few counts. An end of the junction differs from the germline gene, which may be a read error. V and J are TRBV20-1 and TRBJ1-4; D might be TRBD1 (6 bases). Per germline, CDR1 DFQATT and CDR2 SNEGSKA (reference sequence). The CDR3 is 13 amino acids. The DNA for the CDR3 is TGCAGTGTTAGAGTAGGGGGTAATGAAAAACTGTTTTTT. Encoded protein: CSVRVGGNEKLFF.

Worth noting for this clonotype: A much bigger clone sits one base away, suggesting this may be a read error. The chain couples TRBV12-3 or TRBV12-4 to TRBJ1-3; TRBD1 agrees at 8 bases. There are 16 residues in the CDR3. For the CDR3, the DNA is TGTGCCAGCAGTCGGGGACAGGCCCTCTCTGGAAACACCACATATTTT. It translates to CASSRGQALSGNTTYF.

Concerning this clonotype: This may stem from a read error, because a much larger clone lies one nucleotide away. The V and J genes are TRBV6-1 and TRBJ2-1, with TRBD1 matching 7 bases. Germline values: CDR1 MNHNS, CDR2 SASEGT. V was pared by 5 bases and J by 4 bases, with 2 bases of the junction left unmatched. The CDR3 consists of 13 residues. The chain's CDR3 is CASSRGQYNEQFF. The CDR3, as DNA: TGTGCCAGCAGTAGGGGACAGTACAATGAGCAGTTCTTC.

On this clonotype itself: The junction does not match germline at one end; this may be a read error. The chain recombines TRBV6-5 with TRBJ1-2; TRBD1 agrees at 8 bases. Germline CDR1 reads MNHEY; CDR2 reads SVGAGI. The CDR3 runs 14 residues. The DNA of the CDR3 is TGTGCCAGCAGTTACACAGGGGGTCCGGATGGCTACACCTTT. Its translation: CASSYTGGPDGYTF.

Worth noting for this clonotype: A much larger clone lies a single base off, so this may be a read error. The V call is TRBV27, the J call TRBJ2-1; D may be TRBD2 (5 bases). V was trimmed by 5 bases and J by 14 bases, leaving 19 bases between them. The CDR3 runs to 13 residues. Germline lookup yields CDR1 MNHEY and CDR2 SMNVEV (reference sequence). The CDR3 spells CASSVPAEGGKFF. The CDR3 DNA reads TGTGCCAGCAGTGTACCAGCGGAAGGAGGAAAGTTCTTC.

This clonotype was recorded once. A clone one base away is much larger, so this may be a read error. This chain links TRBV12-3 or TRBV12-4 with TRBJ2-2; D ambiguous. Between the trimmed V and J ends, which lost 3 bases and 2 bases, there was a span of 10 bases. The CDR3 extends over 15 amino acids. The CDR3 sequence is CASSFRRGNTGELFF. The CDR3 DNA reads TGTGCCAGCAGTTTCCGAAGAGGAAACACCGGGGAGCTGTTTTTT.

There are many counts of this clonotype. V and J are TRBV3-1 and TRBJ2-5, with TRBD2 matching 7 bases. V shed 5 bases, J shed 5 bases, and the junction held 8 bases outside the gene matches. The germline CDR1 and CDR2 sequences are LGHDT and YNNKEL (reference sequence). The CDR3 is made up of 14 amino acids. The CDR3 reads CASSWASGVETQYF. The CDR3, as DNA: TGTGCCAGCAGCTGGGCTAGCGGAGTGGAGACCCAGTACTTC.

The rearrangement joins TRBV7-9 to TRBJ2-5, with 10 bases fitting TRBD2. J gave up 5 bases and V 4 bases, and 7 bases lay outside the gene matches. Germline CDR1 reads SEHNR; CDR2 reads FQNEAQ (reference sequence). The CDR3 spans 15 residues. The CDR3 loop reads CASSSASGRRETQYF. DNA of the CDR3: TGTGCCAGCAGCTCCGCTAGCGGGAGAAGGGAGACCCAGTACTTC.

Ten or more counts support this clonotype. The V gene is TRBV28, the J gene TRBJ2-2, with D perhaps TRBD1 or TRBD2 (5 bases each). Per the germline V gene, CDR1 is MDHEN and CDR2 is SYDVKM. V was shortened by 5 bases and J by 5 bases, with 27 bases between the two germline ends. The CDR3 runs 19 residues. This CDR3 reads CASSPHPRLERGATGELFF. CDR3 sequence (DNA): TGTGCCAGCAGTCCACACCCGAGACTGGAGAGGGGAGCAACCGGGGAGCTGTTTTTT.

This clonotype came up many times. V and J are TRBV2 and TRBJ1-2; 7 bases match TRBD1. Germline V CDR1 and CDR2: SNHLY, FYNNEI. V was pared by 11 bases and J by 4 bases, with 10 bases of the junction left unmatched. CDR3 length: 13 residues. The CDR3 bases are TGTGCCCAGACAGGGCGGGTAACCTATGGCTACACCTTC. Translating it yields CAQTGRVTYGYTF.

This clonotype appeared many times. CDR3 bases: TGTGCCAGCAGCCAAGATTTAACCCCAACTAGGGGAAGGAATACGCAGTATTTT. It yields the protein CASSQDLTPTRGRNTQYF. This chain links TRBV3-1 with TRBJ2-3; the D gene could be TRBD1 or TRBD2 (5 bases each). The CDR3 totals 18 residues. Looked up from germline, CDR1 is LGHDT and CDR2 is YNNKEL (reference sequence). V gave up 0 bases and J gave up 7 bases, with 23 bases separating them.

This rearrangement joins TRBV3-1 to TRBJ2-1; D remains ambiguous. The CDR3 is 15 amino acids. V was clipped by 0 bases and J by 1 base, with 7 bases between them. CDR1 is LGHDT and CDR2 is YNNKEL in the germline V gene (reference sequence). This CDR3 is CASSQDYGSYNEQFF. CDR3 nucleotide sequence: TGTGCCAGCAGCCAAGATTACGGATCCTACAATGAGCAGTTCTTC.

This clonotype has a handful of counts. The CDR3 nucleotides read TGTGCCAGCAGCCAAGCACTGGGCCGAGGGACCTTC. Its translation is CASSQALGRGTF. The J gene is TRBJ1-2, the V gene TRBV3-1; no definite D call. The V end lost 1 base, the J end lost 14 bases, and 14 bases lay between the germline ends. The CDR3 is 12 amino acids. CDR1 and CDR2 from the germline V gene are LGHDT and YNNKEL (reference sequence). Supplemented by reference TRBV3-1 and TRBJ1-2, the full variable domain reads DTAVSQTPKYLVTQMGNDKSIKCEQNLGHDTMYWYKQDSKKFLKIMFSYNNKELIINETVPNRFSPKSPDKAHLNLHINSLELGDSAVYFCASSQALGRGTFGSGTRLTVV.

The chain joins TRBV19 to TRBJ1-1, with D maybe TRBD1 (6 bases). Germline V gene lookup returns CDR1 LNHDA and CDR2 SQIVND (reference sequence). V lost 6 bases and J lost 1, with 9 bases in between. The CDR3 consists of 13 residues. The CDR3 region is CASSKGGNTEAFF. The DNA for the CDR3 is TGTGCCAGTAGCAAGGGGGGGAACACTGAAGCTTTCTTT.

The sample holds many counts of this clonotype. The J gene is TRBJ2-7, the V gene TRBV20-1, with TRBD2 identical over 11 bases. CDR1 DFQATT and CDR2 SNEGSKA come from the germline V gene (reference sequence). The ends lost 0 bases at V and 3 bases at J; junction bases unmatched: 4. The CDR3 is 15 amino acids. The CDR3 DNA is TGCAGTGCTAGAGATCGACTAGCGGGAATCTACGAGCAGTACTTC. It yields the protein CSARDRLAGIYEQYF.

The J gene is TRBJ2-7, the V gene TRBV4-1, with a possible D match to TRBD1 (6 bases). CDR3 length equals 14 residues. Trimming took 1 base from V and 2 from J, leaving 9 bases between them. From germline, CDR1 is MGHRA and CDR2 YSYEKL. The CDR3 reads CASSQAGQPYEQYF. For the CDR3, the DNA is TGCGCCAGCAGCCAAGCAGGACAGCCCTACGAGCAGTACTTC.

The rearrangement uses TRBV7-9 and TRBJ2-1; D unclear. The V end lost 0 bases, the J end lost 5 bases, and 8 bases lay between the germline ends. Germline V CDR1 and CDR2: SEHNR, FQNEAQ (reference sequence). The CDR3 spans 14 residues. CDR3 DNA sequence: TGTGCCAGCAGCTTAGCGGGGTGGGACAATGAGCAGTTCTTC. Its protein product is CASSLAGWDNEQFF.

In its sample, this clonotype was seen many times. The V call is TRBV6-1, the J call TRBJ2-7; 7 bases are a match to TRBD1. This CDR3 region has 14 residues. The V and J ends lost 10 bases and 0 bases, in that order; junction bases with no gene match: 9. Germline values: CDR1 MNHNS, CDR2 SASEGT. The CDR3 region is CATAGGASSYEQYF. CDR3 DNA sequence: TGTGCCACAGCAGGGGGTGCGAGCTCCTACGAGCAGTACTTC.

This clonotype has a count of ten or more. The chain links TRBV12-3 or TRBV12-4 to TRBJ2-5; 10 bases are a match to TRBD2. The CDR3 is 17 amino acids. V lost 5 bases to trimming and J lost 2 bases; unmatched junction nucleotides: 11. The CDR3 sequence is CASSPSTSGPAQETQYF. In nucleotides, the CDR3 is TGTGCCAGCAGTCCTTCGACTAGCGGGCCGGCACAAGAGACCCAGTACTTC.